One and the same sample provided the 23 T cell receptor beta chains below, sequenced in a study of Tregs in tolerant kidney transplant recipients. Recipients received nonmyeloablative bone marrow transplants from related graft donors, with transient mixed chimerism. Clones were read by immunoSEQ multiplex PCR, and TCRdb kept only the in-frame ones, dropping some. This table has 90,000 or so clones, approximately 93% appearing once. The specimen was CD4+ T cells from blood (PBMCs), collected 12 months after the transplant. The receptors come from a human patient who received a combined kidney and bone marrow transplant. Some T cells may trace back to the graft donor.

V gene TRBV11-3 combines with J gene TRBJ2-5; D may be TRBD1 (6 bases). The CDR3 is 16 residues long. Trimming shortened V by 4 bases and J by 1 base, and 16 bases separated the two germline ends. Germline CDR1 SGHNT, CDR2 YENEEA. Written as DNA, the CDR3 is TGTGCCAGCAGCTACAACCACAGGGTAGTCCAAGAGACCCAGTACTTC. This codes for CASSYNHRVVQETQYF.

The J gene is TRBJ2-3, the V gene TRBV2, with D uncertain. CDR3 size: 12 residues. CDR1 SNHLY and CDR2 FYNNEI come from the germline V gene. Trimming stripped 5 bases from V and 2 bases from J, with 5 bases between. The CDR3 DNA follows: TGTGCCAGCAGTTACATCACAGATACGCAGTATTTT. Translating gives CASSYITDTQYF.

The chain carries TRBV5-1 and TRBJ2-3, with D possibly TRBD1 on 5 matching bases. CDR1 is SGHRS, CDR2 YFSETQ, per germline. The CDR3 is 14 residues long. V shed 5 bases and J shed 1 base, with 11 bases lying between them. The CDR3 nucleotides read TGCGCCAGCAGACTCCCACAGGGCACAGATACGCAGTATTTT. This translates into CASRLPQGTDTQYF. Variable domain in full (rest from reference TRBV5-1 and TRBJ2-3): KAGVTQTPRYLIKTRGQQVTLSCSPISGHRSVSWYQQTPGQGLQFLFEYFSETQRNKGNFPGRFSGRQFSNSRSEMNVSTLELGDSALYLCASRLPQGTDTQYFGPGTRLTVL.

The gene calls are TRBV6-4 and TRBJ2-3; D may be TRBD2 (5 bases). The CDR3 is 20 residues long. V dropped 5 bases and J dropped 2 bases, with 29 bases sitting between them. Germline-derived CDR1 and CDR2 are MRHNA and SNTAGT. The CDR3 protein is CASSFEPVVLSGRATDTQYF. In nucleotides, the CDR3 is TGTGCCAGCAGTTTCGAACCGGTAGTCTTGAGCGGTCGAGCCACAGATACGCAGTATTTT.

This clone was recorded once. The chain employs TRBV28 and TRBJ1-2, with D unresolved. The germline CDR1 and CDR2 sequences are MDHEN and SYDVKM. Trimming took off 2 bases at V and 2 bases at J, with 3 bases between the two ends. This CDR3 comprises 12 residues. CDR3 in amino acids: CASSLVNYGYTF. The DNA of the CDR3 is TGTGCCAGCAGTTTAGTAAACTATGGCTACACCTTC.

The chain is built from TRBV6-5 and TRBJ1-1, with D perhaps TRBD1 (5 bases). Germline assignment: CDR1 MNHEY and CDR2 SVGAGI. Trimming pared 6 bases from V and 9 bases from J, leaving 17 bases between. The CDR3 sequence is 13 residues long. The CDR3 region is CASRMSGQGKAFF. The CDR3 region has the DNA TGTGCCAGCAGGATGTCAGGGCAGGGCAAAGCTTTCTTT.

This rearrangement joins TRBV5-6 to TRBJ2-3; D is undetermined. The CDR3 totals 12 residues. Trimming took off 4 bases at V and 7 bases at J, with 10 bases between the two ends. Germline CDR1 reads SGHDT; CDR2 reads YYEEEE. The DNA of the CDR3 is TGTGCCAGCAGCCTAATAAGCCATACGCAGTATTTT. This translates into CASSLISHTQYF.

V gene TRBV19 combines with J gene TRBJ1-4; D is perhaps TRBD1 (6 bases). The CDR3 extends over 15 amino acids. Trimming removed 6 bases at V and 3 bases at J, with 14 bases between. Germline lookup yields CDR1 LNHDA and CDR2 SQIVND (reference sequence). The CDR3 DNA follows: TGTGCCAGTAGCCAAAACAGGGCTGCTAATGAAAAACTGTTTTTT. Amino acids: CASSQNRAANEKLFF. The whole variable domain, filled in from reference TRBV19 and TRBJ1-4, reads DGGITQSPKYLFRKEGQNVTLSCEQNLNHDAMYWYRQDPGQGLRLIYYSQIVNDFQKGDIAEGYSVSREKKESFPLTVTSAQKNPTAFYLCASSQNRAANEKLFFGSGTQLSVL.

CDR3 nucleotide sequence: TGTGCCAGCCGAACTCCGGGACAGTACACTGAAGCTTTCTTT. Protein product: CASRTPGQYTEAFF. This sequence joins TRBV27 and TRBJ1-1, with 7 bases fitting TRBD1. The CDR3 covers 14 residues. V dropped 8 bases and J dropped 3; count of bases not matched to a gene: 9. Per the germline V gene, CDR1 is MNHEY and CDR2 is SMNVEV (reference sequence).

V and J are TRBV4-1 and TRBJ2-7, with 10 bases that match TRBD1. The CDR3 contains 15 residues. Germline V CDR1 and CDR2: MGHRA, YSYEKL. V trimming: 3 bases; J trimming: 4 bases; junction bases outside the gene matches: 6. The CDR3 here is CASSQPGQGRYEQYF. The CDR3 region has the DNA TGCGCCAGCAGCCAGCCGGGACAGGGGAGGTACGAGCAGTACTTC.

The genes are TRBV11-3 and TRBJ1-2, with 7 bases lining up with TRBD1. Per the germline V gene, CDR1 is SGHNT and CDR2 is YENEEA. V trimming: 4 bases; J trimming: 7 bases; junction bases outside the gene matches: 15. The CDR3 spans 16 residues. The CDR3 is CASSSTSTYRGPGYTF. DNA for the CDR3: TGTGCCAGCAGCTCCACCAGCACATACAGGGGTCCTGGCTACACCTTC.

The gene calls are TRBV7-8 and TRBJ2-7; perhaps TRBD1 as D (6 bases). Trimming took off 1 base at V and 2 bases at J, with 15 bases between the two ends. The CDR3 runs to 16 residues. Germline-derived CDR1 and CDR2 are SGHVS and FQNEAQ. CDR3: CASSLGGGTTTYEQYF. The CDR3 DNA follows: TGTGCCAGCAGCTTAGGTGGGGGCACTACCACCTACGAGCAGTACTTC.

The CDR3 protein is CASSQVGGLAKNIQYF. As DNA, the CDR3 is TGCGCCAGCAGCCAAGTTGGGGGACTAGCCAAAAACATTCAGTACTTC. The rearrangement uses TRBV4-3 and TRBJ2-4; D is possibly TRBD2 (6 bases). The V gene lost 1 base and the J gene lost 0 bases, with 10 bases spanning the gap. The germline gives CDR1 LGHNA, CDR2 YSLEER. The CDR3 spans 16 residues.

The chain combines TRBV4-1 with TRBJ2-5; 10 bases fit TRBD2. The junction had 10 bases not matched to a gene; V was cut back by 1 base and J by 5 bases. Germline CDR1 is MGHRA and CDR2 is YSYEKL. The CDR3 totals 17 residues. The CDR3 DNA reads TGCGCCAGCAGCCAAGTTCGATCCAGCGGGGGGGCGGAGACCCAGTACTTC. Its protein is CASSQVRSSGGAETQYF.

This chain connects TRBV5-1 to TRBJ1-2; D is unclear. Trimming removed 4 bases at V and 3 bases at J, with 7 bases between. This CDR3 comprises 12 residues. Germline lookup yields CDR1 SGHRS and CDR2 YFSETQ. The CDR3 coding sequence is TGCGCCAGCAGCGCGGTAGACTATGGCTACACCTTC. It codes for CASSAVDYGYTF.

The chain has TRBV7-2 and TRBJ2-7; weak D call: TRBD2 (5 bases). This CDR3 region has 15 residues. Trimming took 1 base from V and 4 from J, leaving 14 bases between them. Germline V gene data show CDR1 as SGHTA and CDR2 as FQGNSA. The DNA of the CDR3 is TGTGCCAGCAGCTTAGGGGCGGGCCGAAGGTACGAGCAGTACTTC. This translates into CASSLGAGRRYEQYF.

The rearrangement joins TRBV11-3 to TRBJ2-2; D gene uncertain. The germline V gene encodes CDR1 SGHNT and CDR2 YENEEA. V lost 6 bases and J 5 bases, leaving 4 bases between the germline ends. This CDR3 is built from 11 residues. This CDR3 reads CASRSTGELFF. The CDR3 nucleotides read TGTGCCAGCAGATCAACCGGGGAGCTGTTTTTT.

The chain joins TRBV30 to TRBJ2-2; D perhaps matches TRBD1 (6 bases). Trimming removed 4 bases from V and 5 bases from J, with 14 bases in between. Germline values: CDR1 GTSNPN, CDR2 SVGIG (reference sequence). The CDR3 spans 14 residues. The CDR3 spells CAWNLGAWTGELFF. The CDR3 DNA reads TGTGCCTGGAATCTGGGGGCGTGGACCGGGGAGCTGTTTTTT.

The chain joins TRBV4-1 to TRBJ2-1; maybe TRBD2 (5 bases). This CDR3 has 14 residues. The germline V and J ends were trimmed by 3 bases and 9 bases, with 15 bases remaining between them. CDR1 is MGHRA, CDR2 YSYEKL, per germline. This CDR3 reads CASSQTSREGEQFF. CDR3 sequence (DNA): TGCGCCAGCAGCCAGACATCTAGAGAGGGTGAGCAGTTCTTC.

This clone was detected once. This sequence joins TRBV11-3 and TRBJ2-2; 7 nucleotides match TRBD2. The CDR3 extends over 14 amino acids. Per germline, CDR1 SGHNT and CDR2 YENEEA. With V trimmed by 6 bases and J by 2 bases, 3 bases remained unmatched. CDR3 DNA: TGTGCCAGCAGTAGCGGGCCCAACACCGGGGAGCTGTTTTTT. This sequence encodes CASSSGPNTGELFF.

V gene TRBV30 combines with J gene TRBJ2-7, with 7 bases aligning to TRBD2. Trimming removed 0 bases from V and 6 bases from J; junction bases left unmatched: 5. The CDR3 is made up of 13 amino acids. Germline-derived CDR1 and CDR2 are GTSNPN and SVGIG (reference sequence). Here the CDR3 reads CAWSVRGVSEQYF. Here the CDR3 DNA reads TGTGCCTGGAGTGTACGGGGGGTTTCCGAGCAGTACTTC.

V usage is TRBV12-5 and J usage is TRBJ1-5; TRBD1 agrees at 8 bases. CDR3 size: 17 residues. Germline CDR1 reads LGHNT; CDR2 reads FRNRAP. Unmatched junction bases numbered 11, after V lost 0 bases and J lost 7 bases. CDR3 sequence reads: CASGLVSTGASSQPQHF. For the CDR3, the DNA is TGTGCTAGTGGTTTGGTATCGACAGGGGCCTCCAGCCAGCCCCAGCATTTT.

This chain connects TRBV5-4 to TRBJ2-3, with 9 bases matching TRBD2. There are 14 residues in the CDR3. Trimming removed 4 bases from V and 5 bases from J; junction bases left unmatched: 5. Germline assignment: CDR1 SGHNT and CDR2 YYREEE (reference sequence). The CDR3 nucleotides are TGTGCCAGCAGCGTGCGGGGGGGCCAAGATACGCAGTATTTT. It encodes CASSVRGGQDTQYF.